This T cell receptor (beta chain) stems from a study of blood T cell repertoires in COVID-19. Study summary: T cells, B-cell-depleted T cells, or PBMCs supplied cDNA or gDNA.

Germline CDR1 is SGHRS and CDR2 is YFSETQ. This CDR3 spans 11 amino acids. V lost 0 bases, J lost 5 bases, and 3 bases lay in between. During active infection, Seattle patients enrolled and were then monitored through disease. Original methodology: Reference gene primer amplification gave estimated nucleated cell counts. Method: immunoSEQ multiplex PCR; TCRdb's copy keeps in-frame clones and lacks some. V, J and clone size are those of that table, while D and trimming were read from the DNA. The table shows approximately 440,000 clones, with more than 70% occurring only once. The sample taken for sequencing was peripheral blood. The chain has TRBV5-1 and TRBJ2-7; D unclear. The receptor's source is a woman between 50 and 59 years old with COVID-19, enrolled during active disease. CDR3: CASSLGNEQYF. The CDR3 nucleotides are TGCGCCAGCAGCTTGGGTAACGAGCAGTACTTC.